This T cell receptor (beta chain) is from a study of blood T cell repertoires in COVID-19. The Seattle patients, enrolled during active infection, were followed longitudinally. Per the original methods: It was from reference gene primer amplification that nucleated cell counts were estimated. This table comes from immunoSEQ multiplex PCR, and its TCRdb copy is limited to in-frame clones, with some not included. V, J and clone size are those of that table, while D and trimming were read from the DNA. The table shows 100,000 to 150,000 clones, with more than 85% occurring only once. Per the germline V gene, CDR1 is GTSNPN and CDR2 is SVGIG (reference sequence). Trimming removed 8 bases from V and 3 bases from J, with 9 bases in between. The CDR3 spans 11 residues.

The clonotype originates from a man in his forties or fifties with COVID-19, enrolled during active disease. The J gene is TRBJ2-3, the V gene TRBV30; TRBD2 is a possible D gene (6 bases). The sample consisted of peripheral blood. CDR3 amino acids: CATRETDTQYF. In DNA form, the CDR3 reads TGTGCCACACGGGAGACAGATACGCAGTATTTT. The variable domain in full, with the rest retrieved from reference TRBV30 and TRBJ2-3, is SQTIHQWPATLVQPVGSPLSLECTVEGTSNPNLYWYRQAAGRGLQLLFYSVGIGQISSEVPQNLSASRPQDRQFILSSKKLLLSDSGFYLCATRETDTQYFGPGTRLTVL.